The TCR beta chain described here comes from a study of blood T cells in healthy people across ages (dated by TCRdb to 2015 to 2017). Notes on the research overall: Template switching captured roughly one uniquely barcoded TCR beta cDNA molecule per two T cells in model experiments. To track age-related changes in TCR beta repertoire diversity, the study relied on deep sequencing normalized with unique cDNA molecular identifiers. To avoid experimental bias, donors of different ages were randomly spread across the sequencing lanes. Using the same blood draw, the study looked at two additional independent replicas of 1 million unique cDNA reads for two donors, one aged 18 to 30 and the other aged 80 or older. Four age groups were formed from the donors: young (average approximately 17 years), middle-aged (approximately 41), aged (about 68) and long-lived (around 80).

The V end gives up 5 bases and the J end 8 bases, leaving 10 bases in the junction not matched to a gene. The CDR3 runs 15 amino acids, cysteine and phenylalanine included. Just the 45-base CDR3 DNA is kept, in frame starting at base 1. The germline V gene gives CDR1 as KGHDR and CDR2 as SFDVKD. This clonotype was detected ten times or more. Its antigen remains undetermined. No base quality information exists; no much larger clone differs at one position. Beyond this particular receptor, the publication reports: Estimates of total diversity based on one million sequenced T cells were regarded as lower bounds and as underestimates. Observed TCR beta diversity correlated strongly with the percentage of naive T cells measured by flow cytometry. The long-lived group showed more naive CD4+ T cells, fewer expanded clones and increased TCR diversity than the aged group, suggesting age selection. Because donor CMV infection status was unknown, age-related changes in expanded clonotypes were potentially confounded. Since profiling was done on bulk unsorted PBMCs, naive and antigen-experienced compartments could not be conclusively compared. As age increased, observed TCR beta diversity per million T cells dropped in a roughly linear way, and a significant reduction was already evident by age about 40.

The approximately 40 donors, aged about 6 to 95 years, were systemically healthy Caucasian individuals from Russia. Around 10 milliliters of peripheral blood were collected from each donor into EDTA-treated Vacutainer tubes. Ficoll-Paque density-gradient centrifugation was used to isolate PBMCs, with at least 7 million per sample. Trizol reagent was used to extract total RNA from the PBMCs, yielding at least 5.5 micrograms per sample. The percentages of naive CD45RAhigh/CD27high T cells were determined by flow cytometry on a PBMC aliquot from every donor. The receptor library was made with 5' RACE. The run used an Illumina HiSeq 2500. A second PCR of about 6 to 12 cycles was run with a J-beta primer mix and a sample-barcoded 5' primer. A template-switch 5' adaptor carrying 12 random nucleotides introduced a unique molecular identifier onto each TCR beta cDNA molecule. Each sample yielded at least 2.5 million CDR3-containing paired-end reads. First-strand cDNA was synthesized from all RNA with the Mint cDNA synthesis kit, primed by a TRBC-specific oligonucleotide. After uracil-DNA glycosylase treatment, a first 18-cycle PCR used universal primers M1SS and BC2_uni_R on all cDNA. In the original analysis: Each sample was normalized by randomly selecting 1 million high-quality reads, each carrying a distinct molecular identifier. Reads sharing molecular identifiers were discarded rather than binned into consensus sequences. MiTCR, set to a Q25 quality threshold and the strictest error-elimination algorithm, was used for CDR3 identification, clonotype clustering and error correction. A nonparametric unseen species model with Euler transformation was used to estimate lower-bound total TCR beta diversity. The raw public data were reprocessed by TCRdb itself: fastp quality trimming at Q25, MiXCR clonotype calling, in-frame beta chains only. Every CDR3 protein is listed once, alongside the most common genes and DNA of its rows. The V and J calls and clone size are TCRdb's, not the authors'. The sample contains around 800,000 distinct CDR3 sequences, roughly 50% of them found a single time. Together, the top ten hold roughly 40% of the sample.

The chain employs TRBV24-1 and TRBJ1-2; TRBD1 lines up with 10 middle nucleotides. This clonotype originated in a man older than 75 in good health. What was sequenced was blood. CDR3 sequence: CATSGAGTGEDGYTF. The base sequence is TGTGCCACCAGTGGGGCCGGGACAGGGGAAGACGGCTACACCTTC.